One T cell receptor (beta chain) is described in this entry. Its antigen remains unknown. This may stem from a read error, because a much larger clone lies one nucleotide away. The sample comes from a study of blood T cells in healthy people across ages. Sample-barcoded 5' priming and a J-beta primer mix drove a second PCR of roughly 6 to 12 cycles. Unique molecular identifiers of 12 random nucleotides labeled each cDNA. In TCRdb, the 5' RACE reads were re-called with MiXCR into one record per CDR3 protein. The sample holds about 670,000 distinct CDR3 sequences, roughly 41% seen once. Whole-study findings and limits: It was held that diversity estimates obtained from one million T cells represented underestimates.

The authors isolated at least 7 million PBMCs per sample. The source is a man of 80 years or more in good health. The sample consisted of blood.

The CDR3: CSGGTGQEIQYF. Written as DNA, the CDR3 is TGCAGCGGCGGGACGGGACAAGAGATCCAGTACTTC. The chain is built from TRBV29-1 and TRBJ2-5, with D perhaps assigned TRBD1 or TRBD2 (6 bases each). Germline V gene lookup returns CDR1 SQVTM and CDR2 ANQGSEA. The CDR3 extends over 12 amino acids.